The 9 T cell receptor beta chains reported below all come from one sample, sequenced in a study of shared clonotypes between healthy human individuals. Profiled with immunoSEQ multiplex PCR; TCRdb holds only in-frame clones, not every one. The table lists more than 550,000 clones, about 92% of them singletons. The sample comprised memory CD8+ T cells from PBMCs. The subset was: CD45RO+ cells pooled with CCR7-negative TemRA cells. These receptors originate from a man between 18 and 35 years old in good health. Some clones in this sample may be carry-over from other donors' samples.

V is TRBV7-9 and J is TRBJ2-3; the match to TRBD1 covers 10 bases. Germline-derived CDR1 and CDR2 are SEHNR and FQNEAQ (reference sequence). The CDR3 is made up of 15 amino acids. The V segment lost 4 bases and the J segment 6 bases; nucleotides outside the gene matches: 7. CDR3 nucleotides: TGTGCCAGCAGCTCGGGACAGGGGATCACGGATACGCAGTATTTT. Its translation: CASSSGQGITDTQYF.

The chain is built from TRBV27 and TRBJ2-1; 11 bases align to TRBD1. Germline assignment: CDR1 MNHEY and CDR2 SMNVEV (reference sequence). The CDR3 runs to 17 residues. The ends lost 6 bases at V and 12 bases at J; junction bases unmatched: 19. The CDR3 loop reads CASSRTGGGLGDYGQFF. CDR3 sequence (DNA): TGTGCCAGCAGCCGGACAGGGGGCGGCTTAGGGGACTACGGGCAGTTCTTC.

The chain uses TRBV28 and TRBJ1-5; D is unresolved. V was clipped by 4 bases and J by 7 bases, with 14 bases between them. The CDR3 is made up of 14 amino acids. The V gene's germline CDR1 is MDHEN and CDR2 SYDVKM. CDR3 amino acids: CASSSTWGEQPQHF. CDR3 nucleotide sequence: TGTGCCAGCAGTTCGACATGGGGAGAACAGCCCCAGCATTTT.

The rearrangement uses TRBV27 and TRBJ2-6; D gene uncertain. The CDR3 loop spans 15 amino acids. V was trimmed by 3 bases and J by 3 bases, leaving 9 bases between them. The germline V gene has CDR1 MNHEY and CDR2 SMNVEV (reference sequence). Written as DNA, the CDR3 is TGTGCCAGCAGTTTTCAATACTTTGGGGCCAACGTCCTGACTTTC. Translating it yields CASSFQYFGANVLTF.

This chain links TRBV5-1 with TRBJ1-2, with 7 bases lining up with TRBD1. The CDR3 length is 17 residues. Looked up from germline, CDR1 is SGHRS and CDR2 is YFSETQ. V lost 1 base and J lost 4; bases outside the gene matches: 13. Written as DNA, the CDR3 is TGCGCCAGCAGCTTGACCCCGACAGGGACCGGGGGCTATGGCTACACCTTC. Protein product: CASSLTPTGTGGYGYTF.

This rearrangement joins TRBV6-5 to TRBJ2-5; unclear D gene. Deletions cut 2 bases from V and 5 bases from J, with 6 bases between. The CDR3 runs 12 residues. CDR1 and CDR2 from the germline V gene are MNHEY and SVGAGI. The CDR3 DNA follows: TGTGCCAGCAGTTACAGGGCGGAGACCCAGTACTTC. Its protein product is CASSYRAETQYF.

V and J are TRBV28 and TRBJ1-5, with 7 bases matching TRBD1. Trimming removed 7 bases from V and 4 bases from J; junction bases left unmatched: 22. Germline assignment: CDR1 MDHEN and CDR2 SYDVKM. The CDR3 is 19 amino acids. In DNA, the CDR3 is TGTGCCAGCACTACCCCCCTACTTAGCGACCAGGGGGTTAATCAGCCCCAGCATTTT. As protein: CASTTPLLSDQGVNQPQHF.

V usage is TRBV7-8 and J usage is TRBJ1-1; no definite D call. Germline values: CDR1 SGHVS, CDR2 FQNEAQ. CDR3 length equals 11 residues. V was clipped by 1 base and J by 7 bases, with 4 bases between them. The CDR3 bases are TGTGCCAGCAGCTTAGGAAGTGAAGCTTTCTTT. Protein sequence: CASSLGSEAFF.

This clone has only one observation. CDR3 DNA: TGTGCCAGCGGGCAGGGATTTGGAAACACCATATATTTT. Its translation: CASGQGFGNTIYF. The V gene is TRBV6-5, the J gene TRBJ1-3; tentatively, D is TRBD1 (5 bases). This CDR3 is 13 amino acids long. CDR1 is MNHEY and CDR2 is SVGAGI in the germline V gene. V was trimmed by 8 bases and J by 3 bases, leaving 11 bases between them.